This T cell receptor (beta chain) was captured in a study of blood T cell repertoires in COVID-19. Across the whole study: Sites across the United States, Italy and Spain contributed samples from acute and convalescent COVID-19. In each case, the material was cDNA or gDNA derived from T cells, B-cell-depleted T cells, or PBMCs.

The Seattle patients, enrolled during active infection, were followed longitudinally. Germline-derived CDR1 and CDR2 are KGHDR and SFDVKD. V was trimmed by 3 bases and J by 7 bases, leaving 11 bases between them. The CDR3 consists of 14 residues. Authors' analysis steps: Nucleated cell counts were estimated from reference gene primer amplification. Assay used: immunoSEQ multiplex PCR; TCRdb lists only in-frame clones, some missing. V and J calls and clone size are as listed in that table; D and trimming were resolved from the DNA. The repertoire has around 290,000 clones, 75% to 90% of them found once; the top ten carry around 12%.

Material for sequencing was peripheral blood. The V and J genes are TRBV24-1 and TRBJ2-2, with D perhaps TRBD2 (5 bases). The clonotype originates from a woman in her 70s with COVID-19, enrolled during active disease. In nucleotides, the CDR3 is TGTGCCACCAGTGATCCGACTACTTTCGGGGAGCTGTTTTTT. Its protein is CATSDPTTFGELFF.